This T cell receptor (beta chain) emerged from a study of blood T cell repertoires in COVID-19. Study summary: T cells, B-cell-depleted T cells, or PBMCs supplied cDNA or gDNA.

V lost 4 bases, J lost 7 bases, and 10 bases stayed unmatched. This CDR3 is built from 16 residues. Germline V gene lookup returns CDR1 SGDLS and CDR2 YYNGEE. Data came from immunoSEQ multiplex PCR; TCRdb stores just in-frame clones and leaves some out. The sample carries approximately 180,000 clones, roughly 82% recorded once. The sequence was obtained from a woman in her seventies with acute or convalescent COVID-19. Sample: peripheral blood. The chain combines TRBV9 with TRBJ2-1; 11 bases are a match to TRBD2. In DNA, the CDR3 is TGTGCCAGCAGCCCCAGGGTAGCGGGAGGGGTTAATGAGCAGTTCTTC. This codes for CASSPRVAGGVNEQFF.